The 28 T cell receptor beta chains in this list originate from one sample, sequenced in a study of blood T cell repertoires in COVID-19. Using immunoSEQ multiplex PCR, the repertoire was profiled, and TCRdb retains in-frame clones only, with some absent. Among approximately 280,000 clones listed, roughly 86% were seen once. Material for sequencing was peripheral blood. The receptors were gathered from a man aged 18 to 30 with active or convalescent COVID-19.

This chain connects TRBV13 to TRBJ1-1; D not resolved. V dropped 0 bases and J dropped 1 base, with 6 bases sitting between them. CDR1 is PRHDT and CDR2 is FYEKMQ in the germline V gene (reference sequence). There are 14 residues in the CDR3. This CDR3 is CASSLGLRNTEAFF. CDR3 DNA sequence: TGTGCCAGCAGCTTAGGCCTCCGGAACACTGAAGCTTTCTTT.

The rearrangement links TRBV27 to TRBJ2-3; 11 nucleotides line up with TRBD2. V shed 5 bases, J shed 1 base, and the junction held 5 bases outside the gene matches. The germline gives CDR1 MNHEY, CDR2 SMNVEV (reference sequence). The CDR3 has 16 amino acids. CDR3 region: CASSPPTSGGTDTQYF. The DNA for the CDR3 is TGTGCCAGCAGTCCTCCGACTAGCGGGGGCACAGATACGCAGTATTTT.

The rearrangement uses TRBV9 and TRBJ2-1; 16 positions agree with TRBD2. This CDR3 is built from 15 residues. CDR1 is SGDLS and CDR2 is YYNGEE in the germline V gene. The ends lost 4 bases at V and 7 bases at J; junction bases unmatched: 2. Written as DNA, the CDR3 is TGTGCCAGCAGCCAGGGACTAGCGGGGGGGAATGAGCAGTTCTTC. The encoded protein is CASSQGLAGGNEQFF. Complete variable domain (other parts from reference TRBV9 and TRBJ2-1): DSGVTQTPKHLITATGQRVTLRCSPRSGDLSVYWYQQSLDQGLQFLIQYYNGEERAKGNILERFSAQQFPDLHSELNLSSLELGDSALYFCASSQGLAGGNEQFFGPGTRLTVL.

The chain joins TRBV9 to TRBJ2-5; a possible D gene is TRBD1 (6 bases). CDR1 and CDR2 (germline): SGDLS, YYNGEE. The germline V and J ends were trimmed by 0 bases and 0 bases, with 9 bases remaining between them. The CDR3 loop spans 15 amino acids. CDR3 nucleotides: TGTGCCAGCAGCGTAGGAAGGGGGTACCAAGAGACCCAGTACTTC. Protein: CASSVGRGYQETQYF.

V and J are TRBV7-9 and TRBJ1-2; no firm D call. The germline CDR1 and CDR2 sequences are SEHNR and FQNEAQ (reference sequence). CDR3 length: 15 amino acids. Trimming stripped 4 bases from V and 3 bases from J, with 15 bases between. CDR3 protein: CASSSATGVHYGYTF. The CDR3 DNA reads TGTGCCAGCAGCTCAGCCACCGGAGTCCACTATGGCTACACCTTC.

In its sample, this clone was seen once. CDR3 bases: TGCGCCAGCAGCTTGGATGGGACTAGGGAAGAGACCCAGTACTTC. Translating it yields CASSLDGTREETQYF. The chain is built from TRBV5-1 and TRBJ2-5; 8 nucleotides match TRBD2. CDR1 and CDR2 (germline): SGHRS, YFSETQ. The V gene end was trimmed by 0 bases and the J gene end by 3 bases; junction bases not matched to a gene: 4. The CDR3 is 15 residues long.

V usage is TRBV11-2 and J usage is TRBJ2-1; 10 bases fit TRBD2. Germline V gives CDR1 SGHAT, CDR2 FQNNGV. This CDR3 spans 19 amino acids. J was trimmed by 4 bases and V by 6 bases; bases with no gene match: 18. The CDR3 here is CASSSTEGSGGKAYNEQFF. The CDR3, as DNA: TGTGCCAGCAGTTCCACCGAAGGTAGCGGGGGGAAAGCATACAATGAGCAGTTCTTC.

The chain recombines TRBV12-3 or TRBV12-4 with TRBJ1-2, with D possibly matching TRBD1 (6 bases). The CDR3 loop spans 11 amino acids. V was shortened by 6 bases and J by 7 bases, with 9 bases between the two germline ends. For the CDR3, the DNA is TGTGCCAGCAGAACAGGGTTTGGCTACACCTTC. Translated, it gives CASRTGFGYTF.

This clone occurred once. The rearrangement links TRBV27 to TRBJ1-6; D may be TRBD1 (6 bases). The germline CDR1 and CDR2 sequences are MNHEY and SMNVEV (reference sequence). V shed 4 bases and J shed 8 bases, with 15 bases lying between them. This CDR3 contains 15 residues. The CDR3 sequence is CASSSRGYTDSPLHF. In nucleotides, the CDR3 is TGTGCCAGCAGTTCCAGGGGCTATACGGATTCACCCCTCCACTTT.

The chain uses TRBV4-1 and TRBJ2-5; D is unresolved. V was trimmed by 1 base and J by 5 bases, leaving 5 bases between them. Germline V gene sequence: CDR1 MGHRA, CDR2 YSYEKL. The CDR3 length is 12 residues. The DNA of the CDR3 is TGCGCCAGCAGCCAAGCAGGCGAGACCCAGTACTTC. It encodes CASSQAGETQYF.

The V and J genes are TRBV4-1 and TRBJ2-3; 7 positions match TRBD2. The CDR3 has 16 amino acids. J was trimmed by 1 base and V by 1 base; bases with no gene match: 5. Germline V lookup: CDR1 MGHRA, CDR2 YSYEKL. The CDR3 loop reads CASSQVIRGGTDTQYF. The CDR3 bases are TGCGCCAGCAGCCAAGTTATTCGGGGGGGCACAGATACGCAGTATTTT.

The chain joins TRBV19 to TRBJ2-3; a possible D gene is TRBD2 (6 bases). Between the trimmed V and J ends, which lost 3 bases and 5 bases, there was a span of 12 bases. Per the germline V gene, CDR1 is LNHDA and CDR2 is SQIVND (reference sequence). The CDR3 extends over 14 amino acids. The CDR3 bases are TGTGCCAGTAGTATGAACAGGCGGGGAGATACGCAGTATTTT. This codes for CASSMNRRGDTQYF. Together with reference TRBV19 and TRBJ2-3, the CDR3 gives the full variable domain: DGGITQSPKYLFRKEGQNVTLSCEQNLNHDAMYWYRQDPGQGLRLIYYSQIVNDFQKGDIAEGYSVSREKKESFPLTVTSAQKNPTAFYLCASSMNRRGDTQYFGPGTRLTVL.

The rearrangement links TRBV19 to TRBJ1-5; D may be TRBD1 (6 bases). With 3 bases removed from V and 9 bases from J, the gap between germline ends came to 18 bases. Germline V gene data show CDR1 as LNHDA and CDR2 as SQIVND (reference sequence). This CDR3 contains 15 residues. CDR3 nucleotide sequence: TGTGCCAGTAGTATTCTGGGGGCCGAGGGGTGGCCCCAGCATTTT. Translation: CASSILGAEGWPQHF. Drawing the rest from reference TRBV19 and TRBJ1-5, the complete variable domain is DGGITQSPKYLFRKEGQNVTLSCEQNLNHDAMYWYRQDPGQGLRLIYYSQIVNDFQKGDIAEGYSVSREKKESFPLTVTSAQKNPTAFYLCASSILGAEGWPQHFGDGTRLSIL.

As to this clone: The sample holds other DNA sequences that translate to the same CDR3. This chain joins TRBV29-1 and TRBJ1-2; possible D gene TRBD1, 6 bases. Germline V gene sequence: CDR1 SQVTM, CDR2 ANQGSEA. The length of the CDR3 is 12 residues. The ends were cut back, 7 bases at V and 4 bases at J, with 13 bases in the middle. CDR3 region: CSGGGQSYGYTF. The CDR3 DNA reads as TGCAGCGGGGGAGGACAGAGCTATGGCTACACCTTC.

This chain connects TRBV6-4 to TRBJ2-1; the match to TRBD2 covers 13 bases. Trimming removed 6 bases from V and 8 bases from J; junction bases left unmatched: 7. Germline V gene data show CDR1 as MRHNA and CDR2 as SNTAGT. The CDR3 spans 15 residues. CDR3 region: CASSRLAGGNDEQFF. The CDR3 coding sequence is TGTGCCAGCAGCCGACTAGCGGGGGGTAACGATGAGCAGTTCTTC.

V gene TRBV2 combines with J gene TRBJ1-6, with D perhaps matching TRBD1 (5 bases). This CDR3 is built from 14 residues. V gave up 7 bases and J gave up 3 bases, with 10 bases separating them. Germline V lookup: CDR1 SNHLY, CDR2 FYNNEI. The CDR3 sequence is CASKGVSYNSPLHF. DNA for the CDR3: TGTGCCAGCAAAGGGGTGAGCTATAATTCACCCCTCCACTTT. The full variable domain, completed using reference TRBV2 and TRBJ1-6, is EPEVTQTPSHQVTQMGQEVILRCVPISNHLYFYWYRQILGQKVEFLVSFYNNEISEKSEIFDDQFSVERPDGSNFTLKIRSTKLEDSAMYFCASKGVSYNSPLHFGNGTRLTVT.

J is TRBJ1-6 and V is TRBV6-5, with a possible D match to TRBD1 (5 bases). CDR3 length: 13 residues. Germline assignment: CDR1 MNHEY and CDR2 SVGAGI. V lost 2 bases and J lost 6, with 5 bases in between. The CDR3 nucleotides read TGTGCCAGCAGTTACGGGGCTAATTCACCCCTCCACTTT. Translated, it gives CASSYGANSPLHF.

The chain joins TRBV7-9 to TRBJ1-4, with TRBD1 identical over 7 bases. CDR1 SEHNR and CDR2 FQNEAQ come from the germline V gene (reference sequence). V dropped 2 bases and J dropped 7; count of bases not matched to a gene: 7. The CDR3 has 15 residues. The CDR3 DNA sequence: TGTGCCAGCAGCTTATTTCTACAGGGGAGTGAAAAACTGTTTTTT. Translation gives CASSLFLQGSEKLFF.

Comments on this clone: Different DNA sequences within this sample yield the same CDR3. This chain joins TRBV5-1 and TRBJ2-2; D might be TRBD2 (5 bases). The V end lost 5 bases, the J end lost 0 bases, and 8 bases lay between the germline ends. Germline V gene lookup returns CDR1 SGHRS and CDR2 YFSETQ. The CDR3 sequence is 14 residues long. DNA of the CDR3: TGCGCCAGCAGTTCCGGGACGAACACCGGGGAGCTGTTTTTT. Its protein is CASSSGTNTGELFF.

This chain connects TRBV29-1 to TRBJ2-1, with 13 positions matching TRBD2. Germline V gene lookup returns CDR1 SQVTM and CDR2 ANQGSEA. Losses at the gene ends were 3 bases for V and 7 bases for J; bases not matched to a gene: 21. The CDR3 runs to 20 residues. In DNA, the CDR3 is TGCAGCGTTGAGGGGTGGGGGACTAGCGGGGAATTCCTTGAGCCTAATGAGCAGTTCTTC. As protein: CSVEGWGTSGEFLEPNEQFF.

The CDR3 DNA reads as TGTGCCAGCAGTAAATCCGGGACAGGACGTGGCTACACCTTC. Translation gives CASSKSGTGRGYTF. The genes are TRBV6-5 and TRBJ1-2; the match to TRBD1 covers 8 bases. Germline V CDR1 and CDR2: MNHEY, SVGAGI. V trimming: 5 bases; J trimming: 7 bases; junction bases outside the gene matches: 9. This CDR3 is built from 14 residues.

V gene TRBV18 combines with J gene TRBJ2-1, with 8 bases lining up with TRBD2. The CDR3 sequence is 15 residues long. Germline CDR1 is KGHSH and CDR2 is LQKENI. J was trimmed by 4 bases and V by 0 bases; bases with no gene match: 2. CDR3 DNA sequence: TGTGCCAGCTCACCACCGACGGGGGGGTACAATGAGCAGTTCTTC. Amino acid sequence: CASSPPTGGYNEQFF.

The chain links TRBV2 to TRBJ2-3, with no clear D. Germline values: CDR1 SNHLY, CDR2 FYNNEI. The CDR3 covers 11 residues. With 7 bases removed from V and 6 bases from J, the gap between germline ends came to 8 bases. This chain's CDR3 is CASTLADTQYF. In DNA, the CDR3 is TGTGCCAGCACCCTCGCGGATACGCAGTATTTT.

This chain connects TRBV19 to TRBJ2-2; D uncertain. The V and J ends lost 3 bases and 1 base respectively, with 12 bases between them. The CDR3 is made up of 16 amino acids. Germline-derived CDR1 and CDR2 are LNHDA and SQIVND (reference sequence). The CDR3 DNA reads as TGTGCCAGTAGTATGAGCCCGATAGTGAACACCGGGGAGCTGTTTTTT. Residues: CASSMSPIVNTGELFF.

The chain combines TRBV4-3 with TRBJ2-1; D gene ambiguous. The CDR3 extends over 15 amino acids. Germline V gene data show CDR1 as LGHNA and CDR2 as YSLEER. The V end lost 1 base, the J end lost 2 bases, and 9 bases lay between the germline ends. CDR3 loop: CASSQGRFPYNEQFF. CDR3 DNA: TGCGCCAGCAGCCAAGGCAGGTTCCCCTACAATGAGCAGTTCTTC.

J is TRBJ1-5 and V is TRBV6-2 or TRBV6-3, with a tentative D call TRBD1 (6 bases). CDR1 MNHEY and CDR2 SVGEGT come from the germline V gene. The CDR3 extends over 14 amino acids. Between the trimmed V and J ends, which lost 2 bases and 3 bases, there was a span of 8 bases. CDR3 nucleotide sequence: TGTGCCAGCAGTTACCGGACAGACAATCAGCCCCAGCATTTT. Its protein is CASSYRTDNQPQHF.

The chain employs TRBV13 and TRBJ2-2; 7 bases fit TRBD1. The CDR3 is made up of 16 amino acids. V was clipped by 5 bases and J by 4 bases; unmatched bases: 10. The germline gives CDR1 PRHDT, CDR2 FYEKMQ (reference sequence). CDR3 nucleotides: TGTGCCAGCAGCCCCCGACAGGGCCCTATCACCGGGGAGCTGTTTTTT. Translating gives CASSPRQGPITGELFF.

This clone was seen only a few times. The sample carries other DNA sequences with the same CDR3. The genes are TRBV6-2 or TRBV6-3 and TRBJ1-5; D is perhaps TRBD1 (5 bases). CDR1 and CDR2 (germline): MNHEY, SVGEGT. The CDR3 extends over 14 amino acids. V was shortened by 2 bases and J by 4 bases, with 9 bases between the two germline ends. The CDR3 here is CASSYGQGNQPQHF. The CDR3 DNA reads as TGTGCCAGCAGTTACGGTCAGGGAAATCAGCCCCAGCATTTT.